One sample yielded the 17 T cell receptor beta chains listed below, sequenced in a study of cytomegalovirus exposure and HLA in healthy donors. The PCR used 60 Vbeta and 13 Jbeta primers. Generated by immunoSEQ multiplex PCR, the TCRdb table keeps only in-frame clones and is missing some. The sample includes about 120,000 clones, 60% to 70% of them seen just once. Sequencing was done on a sample of PBMCs. The receptors were sampled from a woman in her forties in good health and CMV-seropositive.

This chain connects TRBV6-6 to TRBJ1-1; D is ambiguous. Between the trimmed V and J ends, which lost 8 bases and 3 bases, there was a span of 16 bases. The CDR3 has 14 amino acids. CDR1 is MNHNY, CDR2 SVGAGI, per germline (reference sequence). CDR3 amino acids: CASAREWRDTEAFF. The DNA of the CDR3 is TGTGCCAGCGCCCGGGAGTGGAGAGACACTGAAGCTTTCTTT.

The CDR3 nucleotides read TGTGCCAGCAGCAACACCCGGGACAGGACAACGGCTAATGAAAAACTGTTTTTT. Amino acid sequence: CASSNTRDRTTANEKLFF. This chain uses TRBV5-6 with TRBJ1-4; 8 nucleotides agree with TRBD1. Per germline, CDR1 SGHDT and CDR2 YYEEEE. This CDR3 comprises 18 residues. Trimming at V came to 4 bases and at J to 3 bases, leaving 14 bases not matched to a gene.

The chain recombines TRBV11-3 with TRBJ2-7; a possible D gene is TRBD2 (5 bases). The CDR3 spans 11 residues. The V gene's germline CDR1 is SGHNT and CDR2 YENEEA. V lost 4 bases and J 9 bases, leaving 10 bases between the germline ends. This chain's CDR3 is CASSSGSAQYF. CDR3 in DNA: TGTGCCAGCAGCTCGGGATCCGCGCAGTACTTC. Looking up the rest from reference TRBV11-3 and TRBJ2-7 gives the full variable domain: EAGVVQSPRYKIIEKKQPVAFWCNPISGHNTLYWYLQNLGQGPELLIRYENEEAVDDSQLPKDRFSAERLKGVDSTLKIQPAELGDSAVYLCASSSGSAQYFGPGTRLTVT.

The chain combines TRBV14 with TRBJ1-1; TRBD1 is a possible D gene (5 bases). Deletions cut 2 bases from V and 0 bases from J, with 13 bases between. Germline CDR1 SGHDN, CDR2 FVKESK. This CDR3 spans 16 amino acids. CDR3 region: CASSQWIQTVNTEAFF. DNA for the CDR3: TGTGCCAGCAGCCAATGGATCCAGACAGTGAACACTGAAGCTTTCTTT.

The V and J genes are TRBV28 and TRBJ2-7, with 14 bases identical to TRBD2. This CDR3 has 15 amino acids. Germline lookup yields CDR1 MDHEN and CDR2 SYDVKM. J was trimmed by 3 bases and V by 7 bases; bases with no gene match: 5. The CDR3 DNA follows: TGTGCCAGCACCGCGGGACTAGCGGGAGACTACGAGCAGTACTTC. This encodes CASTAGLAGDYEQYF.

This chain joins TRBV7-9 and TRBJ2-7; 11 bases agree with TRBD2. Germline loops: CDR1 SEHNR, CDR2 FQNEAQ (reference sequence). The CDR3 runs to 16 residues. Trimming removed 6 bases from V and 0 bases from J; junction bases left unmatched: 7. The CDR3 here is CASSSSSGRPSYEQYF. The CDR3 nucleotides read TGTGCCAGCAGTTCTTCTAGCGGGAGGCCCTCCTACGAGCAGTACTTC.

J is TRBJ2-1 and V is TRBV7-9; 8 bases line up with TRBD1. This CDR3 region has 16 residues. V was pared by 5 bases and J by 3 bases, with 9 bases of the junction left unmatched. Germline-derived CDR1 and CDR2 are SEHNR and FQNEAQ (reference sequence). CDR3 nucleotide sequence: TGTGCCAGCAGCCCTTGGACAGGGACGGACTACAATGAGCAGTTCTTC. As protein: CASSPWTGTDYNEQFF.

This chain links TRBV5-6 with TRBJ2-1; maybe TRBD2 (6 bases). Between the trimmed V and J ends, which lost 4 bases and 1 base, there was a span of 15 bases. CDR3 length: 16 residues. Per germline, CDR1 SGHDT and CDR2 YYEEEE. CDR3 sequence reads: CASSGIGGESYNEQFF. The CDR3 nucleotides are TGTGCCAGCAGCGGAATTGGCGGGGAGTCCTACAATGAGCAGTTCTTC.

This clone occurred a few times. The chain recombines TRBV5-4 with TRBJ2-5, with a weak D call TRBD1 (5 bases). V was trimmed by 1 base and J by 3 bases, leaving 16 bases between them. There are 16 residues in the CDR3. Germline V lookup: CDR1 SGHNT, CDR2 YYREEE (reference sequence). The CDR3 region has the DNA TGTGCCAGCAGCTTGTGGACACCGTCTGGGGAAGAGACCCAGTACTTC. Translation: CASSLWTPSGEETQYF. The whole variable domain, filled in from reference TRBV5-4 and TRBJ2-5, reads ETGVTQSPTHLIKTRGQQVTLRCSSQSGHNTVSWYQQALGQGPQFIFQYYREEENGRGNFPPRFSGLQFPNYSSELNVNALELDDSALYLCASSLWTPSGEETQYFGPGTRLLVL.

The chain joins TRBV27 to TRBJ2-6; 9 bases align to TRBD1. There are 17 residues in the CDR3. CDR1 MNHEY and CDR2 SMNVEV come from the germline V gene (reference sequence). V lost 6 bases, J lost 0 bases, and 6 bases stayed unmatched. CDR3 amino acids: CASRPGQGSSGANVLTF. CDR3 DNA: TGTGCCAGCAGGCCGGGACAGGGTAGCTCTGGGGCCAACGTCCTGACTTTC.

This clone has a handful of counts. The gene calls are TRBV5-1 and TRBJ2-5; D possibly corresponds to TRBD2 (6 bases). V lost 1 base to trimming and J lost 1 base, with 8 bases between them. CDR3 length equals 14 residues. CDR1 is SGHRS and CDR2 is YFSETQ in the germline V gene. For the CDR3, the DNA is TGCGCCAGCAGCTTGCCGGGAGTCCAAGAGACCCAGTACTTC. Its protein is CASSLPGVQETQYF.

This clone has a handful of counts. V and J are TRBV6-5 and TRBJ1-5; 7 bases fit TRBD1. This CDR3 spans 14 amino acids. The germline V gene encodes CDR1 MNHEY and CDR2 SVGAGI. The trim removed 8 bases at V and 3 bases at J, leaving 7 bases unmatched. CDR3 sequence (DNA): TGTGCCAGCCGTCGGGACAGCGCCAATCAGCCCCAGCATTTT. Residues: CASRRDSANQPQHF.

This chain uses TRBV6-4 with TRBJ2-1, with 8 nucleotides matching TRBD2. The CDR3 extends over 14 amino acids. CDR1 MRHNA and CDR2 SNTAGT come from the germline V gene. The V segment lost 6 bases and the J segment 3 bases; nucleotides outside the gene matches: 4. The CDR3 coding sequence is TGTGCCAGCAGAGATACTAGCGGCTACAATGAGCAGTTCTTC. This encodes CASRDTSGYNEQFF.

This clone was detected only once. The V and J genes are TRBV7-9 and TRBJ2-5; 14 bases agree with TRBD2. Losses at the gene ends were 0 bases for V and 5 bases for J; bases not matched to a gene: 2. Germline values: CDR1 SEHNR, CDR2 FQNEAQ (reference sequence). The CDR3 is 16 residues long. The CDR3 spells CASSLAGLAGVETQYF. The CDR3, as DNA: TGTGCCAGCAGCTTAGCGGGACTAGCGGGAGTTGAGACCCAGTACTTC.

CDR3 in DNA: TGTGCCAGTAGGTCGTTGACAGGAGCCATGAACACTGAAGCTTTCTTT. Its protein is CASRSLTGAMNTEAFF. The chain recombines TRBV19 with TRBJ1-1; a weak D match, TRBD1 (6 bases). V was pared by 6 bases and J by 0 bases, with 17 bases between. CDR3 size: 16 residues. Germline CDR1 and CDR2: LNHDA and SQIVND (reference sequence).

J is TRBJ2-5 and V is TRBV29-1; possible D gene TRBD2, 5 bases. The V gene lost 0 bases and the J gene lost 1 base, with 18 bases spanning the gap. CDR3 size: 17 residues. Germline values: CDR1 SQVTM, CDR2 ANQGSEA. The CDR3, as DNA: TGCAGCGTTGAAGATCTCACCCTAGCCGGCTTCCAAGAGACCCAGTACTTC. Translating it yields CSVEDLTLAGFQETQYF.

The V gene is TRBV19, the J gene TRBJ2-7; 10 bases match TRBD1. V lost 5 bases to trimming and J lost 3 bases; unmatched junction nucleotides: 10. This CDR3 comprises 16 residues. Per germline, CDR1 LNHDA and CDR2 SQIVND (reference sequence). The CDR3: CASSELTGTGVYEQYF. The CDR3 DNA follows: TGTGCCAGTAGTGAACTGACCGGGACAGGGGTCTACGAGCAGTACTTC.